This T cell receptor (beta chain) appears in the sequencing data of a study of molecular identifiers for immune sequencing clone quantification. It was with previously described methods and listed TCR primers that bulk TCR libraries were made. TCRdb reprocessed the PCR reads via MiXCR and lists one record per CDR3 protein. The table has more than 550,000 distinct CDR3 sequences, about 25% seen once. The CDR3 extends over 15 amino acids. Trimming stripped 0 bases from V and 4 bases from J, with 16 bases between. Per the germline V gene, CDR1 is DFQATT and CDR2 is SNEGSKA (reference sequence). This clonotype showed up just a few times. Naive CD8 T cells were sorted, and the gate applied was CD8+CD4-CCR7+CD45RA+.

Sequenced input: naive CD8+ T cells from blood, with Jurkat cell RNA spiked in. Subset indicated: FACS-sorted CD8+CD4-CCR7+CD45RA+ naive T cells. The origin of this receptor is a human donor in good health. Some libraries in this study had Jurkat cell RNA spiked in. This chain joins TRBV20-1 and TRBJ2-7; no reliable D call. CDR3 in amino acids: CSARDPYSIKYEQYF. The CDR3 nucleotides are TGCAGTGCTAGAGATCCCTACTCGATTAAATACGAGCAGTACTTC.